Presented here are 25 T cell receptor beta chains from one specimen sequenced in a study of technical replicates of blood from a handful of donors. TCRdb's copy holds only in-frame clones and misses some; the assay was immunoSEQ multiplex PCR. The sample carries tens of thousands of clones, around nine tenths recorded once. Sequenced: PBMCs. The receptors were sampled from a human donor in good health. Some clones in this sample may be carry-over from other donors' samples.

This rearrangement joins TRBV27 to TRBJ1-5; unclear D gene. The CDR3 consists of 13 residues. CDR1 is MNHEY and CDR2 is SMNVEV in the germline V gene (reference sequence). V lost 7 bases, J lost 6 bases, and 13 bases lay in between. Here the CDR3 DNA reads TGTGCCAGCACCCCGGCCCGAGGTCAGCCCCAGCATTTT. Translation gives CASTPARGQPQHF.

V and J are TRBV9 and TRBJ2-4; D possibly corresponds to TRBD1 (5 bases). V lost 0 bases and J 5 bases, leaving 6 bases between the germline ends. The CDR3 is 13 amino acids. Germline CDR1 is SGDLS and CDR2 is YYNGEE. The CDR3 DNA reads TGTGCCAGCAGCGTAGGGGGCCAAAACATTCAGTACTTC. This codes for CASSVGGQNIQYF.

The rearrangement links TRBV6-8 to TRBJ2-5; 9 bases fit TRBD2. The V segment lost 9 bases and the J segment 4 bases; nucleotides outside the gene matches: 15. The CDR3 length is 16 residues. Per the germline V gene, CDR1 is MNHGY and CDR2 is SAAAGT. This CDR3 is CARRARGGIIPETQYF. CDR3 DNA sequence: TGTGCCAGACGGGCGCGGGGGGGTATAATACCAGAGACCCAGTACTTC.

This chain links TRBV29-1 with TRBJ1-2; 10 bases align to TRBD1. The germline CDR1 and CDR2 sequences are SQVTM and ANQGSEA. The CDR3 covers 13 residues. This chain's CDR3 is CRAPGQGNYGYTF. The CDR3 coding sequence is TGCAGAGCCCCGGGACAGGGGAACTATGGCTACACCTTC.

This chain uses TRBV19 with TRBJ2-2; no reliable D call. This CDR3 contains 14 residues. CDR1 LNHDA and CDR2 SQIVND come from the germline V gene (reference sequence). V shed 1 base and J shed 3 bases, with 6 bases lying between them. This CDR3 reads CASSIGTDTGELFF. The CDR3 nucleotides are TGTGCCAGTAGTATAGGTACGGACACCGGGGAGCTGTTTTTT.

This chain joins TRBV5-1 and TRBJ2-1; D is possibly TRBD2 (5 bases). The CDR3 is made up of 13 amino acids. Germline assignment: CDR1 SGHRS and CDR2 YFSETQ. Trimming cost V 2 bases and J 6 bases, with 9 bases left between them. DNA of the CDR3: TGCGCCAGCAGCTTCGAAGCGGCCAATGAGCAGTTCTTC. Amino acid sequence: CASSFEAANEQFF.

The chain links TRBV6-6 to TRBJ2-3, with 9 bases identical to TRBD2. The CDR3 covers 15 residues. Losses at the gene ends were 6 bases for V and 5 bases for J; bases not matched to a gene: 9. Germline CDR1 MNHNY, CDR2 SVGAGI (reference sequence). The CDR3 DNA follows: TGTGCCAGCAGCCGCGGGACTAGCAGGGGAGATACGCAGTATTTT. Translation: CASSRGTSRGDTQYF.

This chain connects TRBV19 to TRBJ1-5, with 8 positions matching TRBD1. CDR1 and CDR2 (germline): LNHDA, SQIVND (reference sequence). V trimming: 5 bases; J trimming: 2 bases; junction bases outside the gene matches: 5. CDR3 length: 15 residues. CDR3 bases: TGTGCCAGTAGTCCAGGGGGCGGGGGCAATCAGCCCCAGCATTTT. Its protein is CASSPGGGGNQPQHF.

This chain links TRBV7-8 with TRBJ2-5; D is undetermined. The CDR3 sequence is 13 residues long. The V gene's germline CDR1 is SGHVS and CDR2 FQNEAQ. V shed 2 bases and J shed 1 base, with 5 bases lying between them. The CDR3 DNA reads TGTGCCAGCAGCTTACTCAGCCAAGAGACCCAGTACTTC. This gives the protein CASSLLSQETQYF.

CDR3 loop: CASSMSKLQETQYF. The DNA for the CDR3 is TGTGCCAGCAGCATGTCGAAACTCCAAGAGACCCAGTACTTC. V usage is TRBV6-5 and J usage is TRBJ2-5; unclear D gene. The V end lost 6 bases, the J end lost 1 base, and 12 bases lay between the germline ends. The CDR3 has 14 residues. Germline V gene sequence: CDR1 MNHEY, CDR2 SVGAGI.

This sequence joins TRBV7-2 and TRBJ1-2; 9 nucleotides line up with TRBD1. V was pared by 6 bases and J by 7 bases, with 6 bases of the junction left unmatched. Germline CDR1 SGHTA, CDR2 FQGNSA. CDR3 length: 13 residues. The CDR3 region has the DNA TGTGCCAGCAGTCAACAGGGGGCGGGTGGCTACACCTTC. This translates into CASSQQGAGGYTF.

This chain joins TRBV7-9 and TRBJ2-7; D perhaps matches TRBD2 (6 bases). Trimming stripped 5 bases from V and 4 bases from J, with 9 bases between. Per the germline V gene, CDR1 is SEHNR and CDR2 is FQNEAQ (reference sequence). This CDR3 has 12 amino acids. The CDR3 DNA reads as TGTGCCAGCAGCGCGGGAATATACGAGCAGTACTTC. Amino acids: CASSAGIYEQYF.

This chain uses TRBV4-1 with TRBJ2-5; a possible D gene is TRBD2 (6 bases). Trimming took off 3 bases at V and 5 bases at J, with 16 bases between the two ends. Germline values: CDR1 MGHRA, CDR2 YSYEKL. The CDR3 extends over 15 amino acids. The CDR3 DNA follows: TGCGCCAGCAGCCAGGGGTGGCGGGATTCCGAGACCCAGTACTTC. Protein product: CASSQGWRDSETQYF.

This rearrangement joins TRBV30 to TRBJ1-6; D may be TRBD1 (5 bases). Germline lookup yields CDR1 GTSNPN and CDR2 SVGIG (reference sequence). V dropped 4 bases and J dropped 2 bases, with 9 bases sitting between them. The CDR3 runs 14 residues. This CDR3 reads CAWNRQTYNSPLHF. The DNA of the CDR3 is TGTGCCTGGAACAGGCAAACCTATAATTCACCCCTCCACTTT. The complete variable domain, with remaining parts taken from reference TRBV30 and TRBJ1-6, reads SQTIHQWPATLVQPVGSPLSLECTVEGTSNPNLYWYRQAAGRGLQLLFYSVGIGQISSEVPQNLSASRPQDRQFILSSKKLLLSDSGFYLCAWNRQTYNSPLHFGNGTRLTVT.

V is TRBV4-3 and J is TRBJ2-4; the D gene is possibly TRBD1 (5 bases). Trimming took 0 bases from V and 14 from J, leaving 20 bases between them. Germline loops: CDR1 LGHNA, CDR2 YSLEER. The CDR3 is 15 amino acids. CDR3 amino acids: CASSQDRADSIVEYF. As DNA, the CDR3 is TGCGCCAGCAGCCAAGATAGGGCAGACAGCATCGTGGAGTACTTC.

CDR3 in amino acids: CASSQRRTGGYNEQFF. The DNA for the CDR3 is TGCGCCAGCAGCCAGCGCAGGACAGGGGGCTACAATGAGCAGTTCTTC. The chain employs TRBV4-3 and TRBJ2-1; TRBD1 aligns across 10 bases. J lost 3 bases, V lost 3 bases, and 5 bases had no gene match. The germline V gene encodes CDR1 LGHNA and CDR2 YSLEER. The CDR3 extends over 16 amino acids.

The table lists this clone with a count of one. This chain uses TRBV6-5 with TRBJ2-2; TRBD2 matches at 11 bases. With 2 bases clipped from V and 5 bases from J, the junction kept 4 bases outside the gene matches. This CDR3 is built from 16 residues. Germline V gene sequence: CDR1 MNHEY, CDR2 SVGAGI. The CDR3 DNA reads as TGTGCCAGCAGTTACAGGATAGCGGGGGGGACCGGGGAGCTGTTTTTT. Translation gives CASSYRIAGGTGELFF.

There are a few counts of this clone. V and J are TRBV6-5 and TRBJ1-5; D call uncertain. Germline values: CDR1 MNHEY, CDR2 SVGAGI. This CDR3 is built from 15 residues. The V end lost 0 bases, the J end lost 4 bases, and 10 bases lay between the germline ends. In nucleotides, the CDR3 is TGTGCCAGCAGTTACTCTTATGACACAAATCAGCCCCAGCATTTT. Translating it yields CASSYSYDTNQPQHF.

The chain carries TRBV10-3 and TRBJ2-5, with a weak D call TRBD1 (5 bases). The germline gives CDR1 ENHRY, CDR2 SYGVKD. Deletions cut 10 bases from V and 1 base from J, with 19 bases between. CDR3 size: 15 residues. The CDR3 nucleotides are TGTGCCAGCGCAGAAGGGGTGTTGGGCCAAGAGACCCAGTACTTC. It encodes CASAEGVLGQETQYF.

V usage is TRBV5-6 and J usage is TRBJ1-2, with D perhaps TRBD1 (6 bases). CDR1 is SGHDT, CDR2 YYEEEE, per germline. This CDR3 contains 15 residues. V lost 4 bases and J lost 4, with 17 bases in between. The CDR3 DNA is TGTGCCAGCAGCCCCACCCGGGCGGACAGCTATGGCTACACCTTC. Protein product: CASSPTRADSYGYTF.

This sequence joins TRBV7-2 and TRBJ2-3; 8 nucleotides align to TRBD2. V lost 6 bases, J lost 2 bases, and 7 bases stayed unmatched. CDR3 length equals 15 residues. Germline V lookup: CDR1 SGHTA, CDR2 FQGNSA. The CDR3, as DNA: TGTGCCAGCAGGCCGCCGGGACTAGACACAGATACGCAGTATTTT. Its protein product is CASRPPGLDTDTQYF.

There are a few counts of this clone. The rearrangement uses TRBV11-2 and TRBJ2-1; D might be TRBD2 (7 bases). Looked up from germline, CDR1 is SGHAT and CDR2 is FQNNGV. This CDR3 region has 12 residues. With 6 bases removed from V and 16 bases from J, the gap between germline ends came to 19 bases. The CDR3 loop reads CASSQARGLNFF. The CDR3 DNA sequence: TGTGCCAGCAGTCAAGCCAGGGGACTAAACTTCTTC.

The chain combines TRBV7-7 with TRBJ2-3, with 11 bases that match TRBD2. Germline assignment: CDR1 SSHAT and CDR2 FNYEAQ (reference sequence). Trimming cost V 5 bases and J 4 bases; bases outside gene matches: 8. The CDR3 totals 16 residues. CDR3 protein: CASSLEVAGGADTQYF. The CDR3 region has the DNA TGTGCCAGCAGCCTGGAGGTAGCGGGAGGGGCAGATACGCAGTATTTT.

V usage is TRBV10-3 and J usage is TRBJ2-3; 12 bases are shared with TRBD2. Germline V CDR1 and CDR2: ENHRY, SYGVKD. The CDR3 has 16 amino acids. The V and J ends lost 6 bases and 3 bases, in that order; junction bases with no gene match: 7. The CDR3 loop reads CAISPKTSGGTDTQYF. The CDR3 DNA reads TGTGCCATCAGCCCCAAGACTAGCGGGGGAACAGATACGCAGTATTTT.

This clone was observed many times. The V call is TRBV11-2, the J call TRBJ1-1; TRBD1 matches 7 bases. This CDR3 is built from 16 residues. V lost 2 bases and J lost 0; bases outside the gene matches: 6. Germline V lookup: CDR1 SGHAT, CDR2 FQNNGV. The CDR3 region is CASSLRFGTVNTEAFF. DNA of the CDR3: TGTGCCAGCAGCTTAAGATTTGGGACAGTGAACACTGAAGCTTTCTTT.